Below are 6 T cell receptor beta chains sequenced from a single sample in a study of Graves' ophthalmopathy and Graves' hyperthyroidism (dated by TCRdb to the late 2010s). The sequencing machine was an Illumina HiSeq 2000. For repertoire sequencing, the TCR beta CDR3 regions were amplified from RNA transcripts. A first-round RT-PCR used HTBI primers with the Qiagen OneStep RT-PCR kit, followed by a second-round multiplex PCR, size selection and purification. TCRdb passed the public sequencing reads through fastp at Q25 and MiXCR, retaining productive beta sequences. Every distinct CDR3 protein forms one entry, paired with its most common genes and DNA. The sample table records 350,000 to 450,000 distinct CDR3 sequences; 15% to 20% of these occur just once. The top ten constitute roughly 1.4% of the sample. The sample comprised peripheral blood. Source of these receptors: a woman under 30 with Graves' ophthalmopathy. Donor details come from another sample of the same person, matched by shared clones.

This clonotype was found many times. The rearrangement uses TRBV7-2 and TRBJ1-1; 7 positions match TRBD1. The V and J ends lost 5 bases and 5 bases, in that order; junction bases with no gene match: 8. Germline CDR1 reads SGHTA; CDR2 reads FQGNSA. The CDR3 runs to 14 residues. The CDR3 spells CASSLDRSKTEAFF. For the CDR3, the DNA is TGTGCCAGCAGCCTGGACAGGAGTAAGACTGAAGCTTTCTTT.

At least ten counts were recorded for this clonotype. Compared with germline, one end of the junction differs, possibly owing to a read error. The CDR3 sequence: CASGYSIGGLSGNTIYF. In DNA, the CDR3 is TGTGCCAGCGGTTACTCGATCGGCGGCCTCTCTGGAAACACCATATATTTT. V gene TRBV6-5 combines with J gene TRBJ1-3; D not certain. The CDR3 is 17 amino acids. CDR1 is MNHEY and CDR2 is SVGAGI in the germline V gene.

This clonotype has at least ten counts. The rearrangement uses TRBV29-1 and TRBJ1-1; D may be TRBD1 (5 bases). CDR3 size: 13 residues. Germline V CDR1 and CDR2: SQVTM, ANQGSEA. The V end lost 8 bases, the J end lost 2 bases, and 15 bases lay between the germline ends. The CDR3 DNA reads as TGCAGCCTTCGACAGTACTCAAACACTGAAGCTTTCTTT. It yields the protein CSLRQYSNTEAFF.

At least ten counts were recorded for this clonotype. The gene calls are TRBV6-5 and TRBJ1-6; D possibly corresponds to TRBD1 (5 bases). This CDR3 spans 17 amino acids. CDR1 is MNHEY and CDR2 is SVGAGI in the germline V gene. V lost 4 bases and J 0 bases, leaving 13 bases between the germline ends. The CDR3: CASSSHQGSSYNSPLHF. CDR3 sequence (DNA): TGTGCCAGCAGTTCCCACCAGGGCAGCTCCTATAATTCACCCCTCCACTTT.

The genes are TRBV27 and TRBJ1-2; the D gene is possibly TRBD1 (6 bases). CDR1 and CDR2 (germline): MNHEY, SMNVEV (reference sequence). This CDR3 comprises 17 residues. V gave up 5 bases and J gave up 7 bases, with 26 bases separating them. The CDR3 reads CASSPRQAILLGGGYTF. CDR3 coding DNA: TGTGCCAGCAGTCCCCGACAGGCGATACTTCTTGGGGGTGGCTACACCTTC.

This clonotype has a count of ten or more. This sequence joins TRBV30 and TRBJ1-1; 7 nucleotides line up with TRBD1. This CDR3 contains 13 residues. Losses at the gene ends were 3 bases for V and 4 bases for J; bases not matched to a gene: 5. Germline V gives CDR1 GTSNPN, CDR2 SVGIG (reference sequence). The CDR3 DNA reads TGTGCCTGGAGCGGACAGGTGGGCACTGAAGCTTTCTTT. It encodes CAWSGQVGTEAFF.